This paragraph reports one T cell receptor (beta chain). The repertoire was sequenced with immunoSEQ multiplex PCR; TCRdb's copy has only in-frame clones and lacks some. The table includes 290,000 or so clones, roughly 80% detected once. The source of the sample is a study of blood T cell repertoires in COVID-19. On the study more broadly: Material from acute and convalescent COVID-19 was sourced from the United States, Italy and Spain.

This receptor was obtained from a man aged 40-49 years who had been exposed to COVID-19. Specimen: PBMCs or T cells enriched from blood (not recorded which).

CDR3 coding DNA: TGTGCCAGCAGTGAGGAGGGTAGGGGTTCTGAAGCTTTCTTT. It encodes CASSEEGRGSEAFF. V is TRBV6-1 and J is TRBJ1-1, with D possibly matching TRBD1 (5 bases). Germline loops: CDR1 MNHNS, CDR2 SASEGT. The V and J ends lost 3 bases and 6 bases respectively, with 14 bases between them. The CDR3 sequence is 14 residues long.